This T cell receptor beta chain appears in the sequencing data of a study of T cells in Graves' hyperthyroidism and ophthalmopathy. Diagnoses were established using clinical symptoms, serum thyroxine and TRAb, thyroid ultrasound and orbital computed tomography. This clonotype has a handful of counts. The antigen is unknown. This CDR3 has 14 amino acids. CDR1 and CDR2 (germline): SGDLS, YYNGEE. Trimming pared 0 bases from V and 15 bases from J, leaving 19 bases between. RNA transcripts served as the template for amplifying TCR beta CDR3 regions. Primed by the HTBI set, a first-round RT-PCR was run on the TCR CDR3. Each CDR3 protein is one row after TCRdb ran MiXCR on the multiplex PCR reads. The top ten hold around 3.5% of the sample, which has some 550,000 distinct CDR3 sequences, approximately 16% seen once. Study-level findings and limits: Ophthalmopathy, which appeared later, was predicted by the model a median approximately 6 months before onset. Blood also contained most expanded thyroid clonotypes above 0.001. By a 13 V-J model, ophthalmopathy was set apart from stable hyperthyroidism.

Material: blood. This chain joins TRBV9 and TRBJ2-1; D is possibly TRBD1 (5 bases). The origin of this receptor is a woman between 40 and 55 years old with Graves' ophthalmopathy. CDR3 region: CASSVAPDQGVVFF. Written as DNA, the CDR3 is TGTGCCAGCAGCGTAGCCCCCGATCAGGGCGTTGTGTTCTTC.